These T cell receptor beta chains were read from a single sample in a study of early T cells in non-severe SARS-CoV-2 infection. From the 5' RACE reads, TCRdb called clonotypes with MiXCR, one entry per CDR3 protein. Of tens of thousands of distinct CDR3 sequences in the sample, around 6.5% were seen once. The sample in question was whole blood, obtained at baseline. Every receptor here comes from an adult who was a healthcare worker with PCR-confirmed SARS-CoV-2 infection or an uninfected control (not recorded which). Both conserved end residues are part of each CDR3. A D gene is named only where the DNA matches it firmly. Rows may omit the clone size; those that give it use once, few, many or a size class.

D | J | size | V | DNA | CDR3
- | TRBJ2-1 | many | TRBV20-1 | TGCAGTGCTAGAGTTCAGGAGTCCCACAATGAGCAGTTCTTC | CSARVQESHNEQFF
- | TRBJ2-2 | - | TRBV20-1 | TGCAGTGCCCTAACCTCGGCGGGTAGGGTAGCCGGGGAGCTGTTTTTT | CSALTSAGRVAGELFF
- | TRBJ1-1 | many | TRBV12-3/TRBV12-4 | TGTGCCAGCAGGGCAGGGAGGGGGAACACTGAAGCTTTCTTT | CASRAGRGNTEAFF
- | TRBJ2-7 | few | TRBV27 | TGTGCCAGCAGTCCCGGACCTGACTACGAGCAGTACTTC | CASSPGPDYEQYF
- | TRBJ1-1 | many | TRBV30 | TGTGCCTGGAGTGTTTGGGGGGCCGACACTGAAGCTTTCTTT | CAWSVWGADTEAFF
- | TRBJ2-1 | many | TRBV12-3/TRBV12-4 | TGTGCCAGCGGAGGGACAAGGGCTGAGCAGTTCTTC | CASGGTRAEQFF
TRBD2 | TRBJ2-1 | few | TRBV4-3 | TGCGCCAGCAGCCGCCGACTAGCGGGAGATAGAAAGTTCTTC | CASSRRLAGDRKFF
- | TRBJ1-1 | many | TRBV5-1 | TGCGCCAGCAGCACCCAGCCGCCGAACACTGAAGCTTTCTTT | CASSTQPPNTEAFF
- | TRBJ2-4 | many | TRBV6-6 | TGTGCCAGCAGTTACTCCATAGTGGTAAACATTCAGTACTTC | CASSYSIVVNIQYF
- | TRBJ1-3 | many | TRBV29-1 | TGCAGCATCATTCAGGGTGGAAACACCATATATTTT | CSIIQGGNTIYF
- | TRBJ2-2 | few | TRBV25-1 | TGTGCCAGCAGTGAGAGAGCGGGCGGTACCGGGGAGCTGTTTTTT | CASSERAGGTGELFF
- | TRBJ2-1 | - | TRBV6-2/TRBV6-3 | TGTGCCAGCAGTGTAAGAGGGGAGCAGTTCTTC | CASSVRGEQFF
- | TRBJ2-3 | once | TRBV4-2 | TGTGCCAGCAGCCCGCGGGATAGCACAGATACGCAGTATTTT | CASSPRDSTDTQYF
- | TRBJ1-1 | - | TRBV7-3 | TGTGCCAGCAGCCCTACTCCCTATATGAACACTGAAGCTTTCTTT | CASSPTPYMNTEAFF
- | TRBJ1-5 | many | TRBV29-1 | TGCAGCGTCACGTTGGACGGGACCTTGGGACCCCAGCATTTT | CSVTLDGTLGPQHF
TRBD1 | TRBJ1-1 | many | TRBV20-1 | TGCAGTGCTGGGACAGTAATGAACACTGAAGCTTTCTTT | CSAGTVMNTEAFF
- | TRBJ2-1 | - | TRBV19 | TGTGCCAGTAGTGATGGGGTCCATGAGCAGTTCTTC | CASSDGVHEQFF
- | TRBJ2-3 | - | TRBV10-2 | TGCGCCAGCAGTGAGTCGACATTCGGTCCTTTATATTTT | CASSESTFGPLYF
- | TRBJ2-7 | many | TRBV28 | TGTGCCAGCAGTTTTTCGGGGGAGCAGTACTTC | CASSFSGEQYF
TRBD2 | TRBJ2-2 | many | TRBV7-9 | TGTGCCAGCAGCCCTGACCCGGGACTAGCCAACACCGGGGAGCTGTTTTTT | CASSPDPGLANTGELFF
- | TRBJ2-3 | - | TRBV11-2 | TGTGCCAGCAGCTTCCCTCTGGGAACAGATACGCAGTATTTT | CASSFPLGTDTQYF
- | TRBJ2-7 | many | TRBV6-2/TRBV6-3 | TGTGCCAGCAGTTACTCGGGCCGCACCGAGCAGTACTTC | CASSYSGRTEQYF
- | TRBJ1-4 | - | TRBV29-1 | TGCAGCGTTCGGGGAAATGAAAAACTGTTTTTT | CSVRGNEKLFF
TRBD2 | TRBJ2-3 | few | TRBV20-1 | TGCAGTGCTAGTAACAGGTGGGAGGGTAACACAGATACGCAGTATTTT | CSASNRWEGNTDTQYF
TRBD1 | TRBJ2-3 | few | TRBV4-1 | TGCGCCAGCAGCCAAGGACAGGGTGCAAGGGGCACAGATACGCAGTATTTT | CASSQGQGARGTDTQYF
TRBD2 | TRBJ2-3 | - | TRBV2 | TGTGCCAGCAGTCGGACTAGTCCTAGCACAGATACGCAGTATTTT | CASSRTSPSTDTQYF
- | TRBJ1-1 | - | TRBV19 | TGTGCCAGTAGTATAATGACGGTTAACACTGAAGCTTTCTTT | CASSIMTVNTEAFF
- | TRBJ2-3 | - | TRBV7-2 | TGTGCCAGCAGCCCTGGGACCATAGGAGATACGCAGTATTTT | CASSPGTIGDTQYF